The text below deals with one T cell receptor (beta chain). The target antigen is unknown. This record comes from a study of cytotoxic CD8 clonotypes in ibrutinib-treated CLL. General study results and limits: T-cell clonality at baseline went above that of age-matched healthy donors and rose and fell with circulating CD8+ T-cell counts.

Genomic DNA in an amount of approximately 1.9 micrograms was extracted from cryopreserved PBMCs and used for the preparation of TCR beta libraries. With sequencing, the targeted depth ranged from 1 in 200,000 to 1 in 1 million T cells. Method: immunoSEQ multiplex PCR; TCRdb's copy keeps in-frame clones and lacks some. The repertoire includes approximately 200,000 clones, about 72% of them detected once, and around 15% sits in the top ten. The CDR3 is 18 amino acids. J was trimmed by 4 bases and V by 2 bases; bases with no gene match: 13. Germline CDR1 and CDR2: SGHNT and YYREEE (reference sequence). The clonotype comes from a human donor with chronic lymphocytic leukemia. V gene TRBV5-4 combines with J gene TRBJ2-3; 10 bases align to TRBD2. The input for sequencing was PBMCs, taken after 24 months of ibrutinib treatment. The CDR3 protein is CASSFGLAGVTGADTQYF. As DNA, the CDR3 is TGTGCCAGCAGCTTCGGGCTAGCGGGAGTCACGGGGGCAGATACGCAGTATTTT.